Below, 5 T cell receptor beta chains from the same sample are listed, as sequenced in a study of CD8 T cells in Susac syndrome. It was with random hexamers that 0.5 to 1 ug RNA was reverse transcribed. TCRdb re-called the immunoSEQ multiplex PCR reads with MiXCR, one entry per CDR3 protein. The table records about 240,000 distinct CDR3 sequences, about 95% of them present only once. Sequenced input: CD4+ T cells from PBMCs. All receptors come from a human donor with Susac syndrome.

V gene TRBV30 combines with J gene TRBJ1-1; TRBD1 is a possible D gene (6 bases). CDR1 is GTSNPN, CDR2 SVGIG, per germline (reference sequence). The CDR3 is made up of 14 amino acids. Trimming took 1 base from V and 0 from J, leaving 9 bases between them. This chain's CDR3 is CAWSGGAVNTEAFF. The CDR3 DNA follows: TGTGCCTGGAGTGGGGGGGCGGTGAACACTGAAGCTTTCTTT. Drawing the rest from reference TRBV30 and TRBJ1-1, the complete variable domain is SQTIHQWPATLVQPVGSPLSLECTVEGTSNPNLYWYRQAAGRGLQLLFYSVGIGQISSEVPQNLSASRPQDRQFILSSKKLLLSDSGFYLCAWSGGAVNTEAFFGQGTRLTVV.

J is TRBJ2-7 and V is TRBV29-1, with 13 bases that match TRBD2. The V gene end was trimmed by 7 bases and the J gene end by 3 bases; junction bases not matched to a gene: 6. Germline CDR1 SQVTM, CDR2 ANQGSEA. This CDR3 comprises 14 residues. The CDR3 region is CSADGTSGNYEQYF. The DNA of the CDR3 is TGCAGCGCGGACGGGACTAGCGGGAACTACGAGCAGTACTTC.

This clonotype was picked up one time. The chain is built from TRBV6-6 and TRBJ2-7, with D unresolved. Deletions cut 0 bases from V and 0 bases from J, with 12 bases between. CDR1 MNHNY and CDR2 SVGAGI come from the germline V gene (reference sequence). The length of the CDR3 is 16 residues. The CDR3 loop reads CASSYSPAGFSYEQYF. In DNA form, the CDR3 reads TGTGCCAGCAGTTACTCGCCGGCAGGATTCTCCTACGAGCAGTACTTC.

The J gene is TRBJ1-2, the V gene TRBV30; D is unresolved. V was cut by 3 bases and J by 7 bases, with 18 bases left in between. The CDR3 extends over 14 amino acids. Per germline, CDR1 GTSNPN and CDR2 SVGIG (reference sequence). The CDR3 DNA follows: TGTGCCTGGAGCGGGGATCTCGACTACCTTGGCTACACCTTC. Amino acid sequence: CAWSGDLDYLGYTF.

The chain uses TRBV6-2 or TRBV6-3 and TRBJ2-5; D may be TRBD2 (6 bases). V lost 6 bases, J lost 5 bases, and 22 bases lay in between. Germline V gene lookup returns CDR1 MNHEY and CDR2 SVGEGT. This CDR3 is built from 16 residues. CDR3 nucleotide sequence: TGTGCCAGCAGATCGGCGGGATCATTCCATGGGGAGACCCAGTACTTC. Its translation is CASRSAGSFHGETQYF.